Following are 9 T cell receptor beta chains from one sample sequenced in a study of T cell clonality in common variable immunodeficiency. Whole-study findings and limits: Reportedly, TCR beta sequences from common variable immunodeficiency showed fewer deletions and N-nucleotide insertions.

What these receptors recognize is not known. The repertoire was sequenced with immunoSEQ multiplex PCR; TCRdb's copy has only in-frame clones and lacks some. The sample contains roughly 9,900 clones, none of them singletons. Sequencing input: peripheral blood mononuclear cells. These receptors were taken from a human donor with common variable immunodeficiency.

On this clone itself: The CDR3 end falls 3 residues outside the read, so it is completed with the germline J gene. The gene calls are TRBV5-1 and TRBJ2-1; 9 nucleotides match TRBD2. J lost 9 bases, V lost 9 bases, and 16 bases had no gene match. Germline V CDR1 and CDR2: SGHRS, YFSETQ. This CDR3 has 15 amino acids. CDR3 residues: CATSEGGRALVEQFF. The sequenced CDR3 bases are TGCGCCACTTCAGAGGGCGGGAGGGCCCTCGTTGAG.

This clone was seen more than once but under ten times. The DNA ends 3 residues before the CDR3 does, and the rest of the CDR3 is filled in from the germline J gene. The rearrangement joins TRBV7-2 to TRBJ2-2; no clear D. The CDR3 runs 14 residues. Per the germline V gene, CDR1 is SGHTA and CDR2 is FQGNSA. Trimming took off 3 bases at V and 6 bases at J, with 11 bases between the two ends. CDR3 in amino acids: CASSFYLSPGELFF. CDR3 bases read: TGTGCCAGCAGCTTTTATCTCTCCCCCGGGGAG.

Comment on this clone: The DNA ends 3 residues before the CDR3 does, and the rest of the CDR3 is filled in from the germline J gene. The chain uses TRBV11-2 and TRBJ2-1; 8 bases map to TRBD2. With V trimmed by 6 bases and J by 6 bases, 10 bases remained unmatched. The CDR3 length is 15 residues. Germline CDR1 reads SGHAT; CDR2 reads FQNNGV. The CDR3 here is CASRRDTREANEQFF. Incomplete CDR3 DNA: TGTGCCAGCAGGAGAGATACGCGGGAGGCCAATGAG.

This clone is judged medium-sized. The read comes to an end 3 residues before the CDR3 does, leaving the germline J gene to fill in the end. The genes are TRBV7-4 and TRBJ1-5; TRBD1 aligns across 9 bases. The CDR3 spans 15 residues. The ends lost 7 bases at V and 9 bases at J; junction bases unmatched: 13. CDR1 is SGHVT and CDR2 is SQSDAQ in the germline V gene. Incomplete CDR3 DNA: TGTGCCAGCATCCGGGGACAGGGAGGCCCAAGGCCC. Translated, it gives CASIRGQGGPRP. The whole CDR3 region reads CASIRGQGGPRPQHF.

This clone has just a few counts. The read comes to an end 3 residues before the CDR3 does, leaving the germline J gene to fill in the end. The chain carries TRBV30 and TRBJ1-5; D is unclear. Germline-derived CDR1 and CDR2 are GTSNPN and SVGIG (reference sequence). The ends were cut back, 5 bases at V and 0 bases at J, with 8 bases in the middle. This CDR3 comprises 13 residues. The CDR3 bases that were read are TGTGCCTGGTCGTTACATAGCAATCAGCCC. As protein: CAWSLHSNQP. The whole CDR3 protein reads CAWSLHSNQPQHF.

In regard to this clone: The observed sequence ends 3 residues before the CDR3 terminus, with the missing tail filled in from the germline J gene. The chain is built from TRBV30 and TRBJ2-3; 7 bases are shared with TRBD1. V trimming: 4 bases; J trimming: 3 bases; junction bases outside the gene matches: 4. From germline, CDR1 is GTSNPN and CDR2 SVGIG (reference sequence). The CDR3 covers 13 residues. CDR3: CAWTPQGTDTQYF. The DNA read from the CDR3 is TGTGCCTGGACACCACAGGGGACAGATACG.

This clone occurred a few times. From the germline J gene comes the end of the CDR3, since the read stops 3 residues before it. V and J are TRBV19 and TRBJ2-1; D possibly matches TRBD1 or TRBD2 (5 bases each). The CDR3 contains 13 residues. Germline V gene lookup returns CDR1 LNHDA and CDR2 SQIVND (reference sequence). Trimming shortened V by 7 bases and J by 4 bases, and 11 bases separated the two germline ends. CDR3 DNA (partial): TGTGCCAGTACCGAGGGGCATTACAATGAG. It codes for CASTEGHYNE. The whole CDR3 is CASTEGHYNEQFF.

For this clone: The read ends 3 residues early relative to the CDR3; the germline J gene fills the gap. The chain recombines TRBV7-3 with TRBJ2-3; 7 nucleotides agree with TRBD2. The CDR3 runs 17 residues. From germline, CDR1 is SGHTA and CDR2 FQGTGA. After removal of 0 bases from V and 2 bases from J, the junction contained 8 bases not matched to a gene. CDR3 region: CASSLTQKREYTDTQYF. The CDR3 bases that were read are TGTGCCAGCAGCTTAACACAAAAGCGGGAATACACAGATACG.

With regard to this clone: The read ends 3 residues before the CDR3 terminus; that terminus is restored from the germline J gene. The chain combines TRBV18 with TRBJ1-2, with D hard to call. In germline, CDR1 is KGHSH, CDR2 LQKENI. The CDR3 loop spans 12 amino acids. This chain's CDR3 is CASSVRGRNYTF. The DNA read from the CDR3 is TGTGCCAGCTCCGTGCGTGGCAGGAAC.